This T cell receptor (beta chain) is from a study of radiotherapy plus CTLA-4 blockade in lung cancer. The CDR3 totals 15 residues. Trimming pared 1 base from V and 0 bases from J, leaving 9 bases between. Germline lookup yields CDR1 WSHSY and CDR2 SAAADI. The protocol was immunoSEQ multiplex PCR, while the TCRdb copy is restricted to in-frame clones and leaves out a portion. The table lists about 62,000 clones, 65% to 85% of them singletons, with around 3% in the top ten. Sequencing used peripheral blood, obtained from a patient treated with radiotherapy plus ipilimumab. The rearrangement joins TRBV10-2 to TRBJ1-1; D is perhaps TRBD1 (5 bases). The origin of this receptor is a human donor with non-small cell lung cancer who had a complete response to radiotherapy plus ipilimumab. CDR3 coding DNA: TGCGCCAGCAGTGAGTGGGGGGGAGTGAACACTGAAGCTTTCTTT. Amino acids: CASSEWGGVNTEAFF.